This TCR beta chain was recorded in a study of identical twins. MiXCR, run by TCRdb on the 5' RACE reads, gives a single entry per CDR3 protein. The sample lists some 1,600,000 distinct CDR3 sequences, about 30% occurring once. The germline V gene has CDR1 SQVTM and CDR2 ANQGSEA. V was shortened by 3 bases and J by 5 bases, with 16 bases between the two germline ends. The CDR3 is made up of 14 amino acids. The rearrangement links TRBV29-1 to TRBJ1-1; D is ambiguous. The sequence derives from a newborn girl in good health. Material: cord blood. The CDR3: CSVDNQRGSTEAFF. DNA of the CDR3: TGCAGCGTTGATAATCAGCGGGGTTCAACTGAAGCTTTCTTT.